Detailed here is one T cell receptor (beta chain). Its matching antigen is unknown. The data belong to a study of shared clonotypes between healthy human individuals. Overall study findings and caveats: Limitation of the genetic and exposure-history diversity represented came from the few donors.

Naive CD8 cells lacked CD45RO and underwent positive selection for CCR7, leaving out terminally differentiated effector memory CD45RA+ cells. Each of the donors was a healthy adult who was HIV-negative and had not had a recent acute infection or vaccination. Replicate PCRs from sorted subsets contained about 0.2 ug DNA, which is around 29,000 T cell genomes. As handled by the study authors: Filtering differed for immunoSEQ, which gave only junction sequences without quality scores. Profiled with immunoSEQ multiplex PCR; TCRdb holds only in-frame clones, not every one. V and J calls plus clone size are reproduced from that table; the DNA served to infer D and trimming. The top ten hold 0.1% to 0.11% of the sample, which has approximately 590,000 clones, roughly 95% seen once. The source of this sequence is a woman aged 25 to 45 in good health. Sequenced material: naive CD8+ T cells sorted from blood.

Here the CDR3 DNA reads TGTGCCAGCAGCTTGAGCGGGAGGCACCAAGAGACCCAGTACTTC. This sequence encodes CASSLSGRHQETQYF. This chain connects TRBV7-6 to TRBJ2-5, with TRBD2 identical over 9 bases. This CDR3 comprises 15 residues. The V gene end was trimmed by 3 bases and the J gene end by 0 bases; junction bases not matched to a gene: 2. Germline V CDR1 and CDR2: SGHVS, FNYEAQ. The full variable domain, in which reference TRBV7-6 and TRBJ2-5 provide the parts outside the CDR3, is GAGVSQSPRYKVTKRGQDVALRCDPISGHVSLYWYRQALGQGPEFLTYFNYEAQQDKSGLPNDRFSAERPEGSISTLTIQRTEQRDSAMYRCASSLSGRHQETQYFGPGTRLLVL.